These T cell receptor beta chains were read from a single sample in a study of OX40 agonist ivuxolimab in advanced cancers. Produced via immunoSEQ multiplex PCR; TCRdb's table is partial and in-frame only. Here the sample spans tens of thousands of clones, nearly 95% being singletons. The sample consisted of CD4+ or CD8+ T cells sorted from blood, taken in a trial of the OX40 agonist ivuxolimab. These receptors were taken from an adult with an advanced solid tumor such as melanoma, head and neck, liver or kidney cancer. CDR3s include the opening cysteine and the closing phenylalanine or tryptophan. A D gene is named only where the DNA matches it firmly. Part of the rows lack a size; the others show once, few, many or a class for expanded clones.

NA	TRBV7-5	TRBJ1-1	once	CARSGSRGGNTEAFF	TGTGCCAGAAGCGGGTCAAGGGGGGGTAACACTGAAGCTTTCTTT
TRBD2	TRBV4-1	TRBJ2-7	NA	CASSPGGEGHEQYF	TGCGCCAGCAGCCCAGGTGGGGAGGGCCACGAGCAGTACTTC
NA	TRBV27	TRBJ2-1	NA	CASGKGFNEQFF	TGTGCCAGCGGGAAGGGGTTCAATGAGCAGTTCTTC
NA	TRBV14	TRBJ1-2	NA	CASSQAAGYEGYTF	TGTGCCAGCAGCCAAGCGGCGGGTTATGAAGGCTACACCTTC
NA	TRBV6-6	TRBJ1-1	NA	CASRRAGNTEAFF	TGTGCCAGCAGGCGGGCTGGGAACACTGAAGCTTTCTTT
NA	TRBV9	TRBJ2-1	NA	CASSPTISSYNEQFF	TGTGCCAGCAGCCCGACAATAAGCTCTTACAATGAGCAGTTCTTC
TRBD1	TRBV6-5	TRBJ2-1	once	CASSYDLGTGYNEQFF	TGTGCCAGCAGTTACGACCTCGGGACAGGCTACAATGAGCAGTTCTTC
NA	TRBV4-1	TRBJ1-1	NA	CASSQRGPGGDEAFF	TGCGCCAGCAGCCAAAGGGGACCCGGAGGTGATGAAGCTTTCTTT
NA	TRBV2	TRBJ2-3	NA	CASSEVSADTQYF	TGTGCCAGCAGTGAGGTTAGCGCAGATACGCAGTATTTT
NA	TRBV6-5	TRBJ2-7	NA	CASNSGYEQYF	TGTGCCAGCAACAGCGGATACGAGCAGTACTTC
NA	TRBV12-1	TRBJ1-2	NA	CASSRSLYGYTF	TGTGCCAGCAGCAGATCCCTCTATGGCTACACCTTC
TRBD1	TRBV6-1	TRBJ1-1	few	CASSEETGGGSTEAFF	TGTGCCAGCAGTGAAGAGACAGGGGGCGGGAGCACTGAAGCTTTCTTT
NA	TRBV12-5	TRBJ1-4	NA	CASGLFSGATNEKLFF	TGTGCTAGTGGTTTGTTTTCGGGCGCAACTAATGAAAAACTGTTTTTT
NA	TRBV25-1	TRBJ1-1	NA	CASRQASNTEAFF	TGTGCCAGTAGACAGGCGTCGAACACTGAAGCTTTCTTT
NA	TRBV9	TRBJ2-7	NA	CASSSGTFPYEQYF	TGTGCCAGCAGCTCCGGGACTTTTCCATACGAGCAGTACTTC
TRBD1	TRBV7-6	TRBJ2-7	NA	CASSLGATGEAEQYF	TGTGCCAGCAGCTTAGGAGCGACAGGGGAAGCCGAGCAGTACTTC
NA	TRBV10-3	TRBJ2-5	NA	CAISDPSRTTQRFRLEETQYF	TGTGCCATCAGTGACCCCTCGAGGACGACCCAACGCTTTCGCTTAGAAGAGACCCAGTACTTC
NA	TRBV19	TRBJ2-1	NA	CASSIWGVYNEQFF	TGTGCCAGTAGTATATGGGGGGTCTACAATGAGCAGTTCTTC
NA	TRBV11-3	TRBJ1-1	NA	CASSLKMNTEAFF	TGTGCCAGCAGCTTAAAGATGAACACTGAAGCTTTCTTT
NA	TRBV29-1	TRBJ2-3	NA	CSVVGIRTDTQYF	TGCAGCGTTGTCGGGATTAGAACAGATACGCAGTATTTT
TRBD2	TRBV2	TRBJ2-5	NA	CASRGTSGARQETQYF	TGTGCCAGCAGGGGGACTAGCGGGGCCCGCCAAGAGACCCAGTACTTC
NA	TRBV1	TRBJ2-2	NA	CTSSQEVGLVGTGELFF	TGCACCAGCAGCCAAGAAGTGGGGCTAGTGGGAACCGGGGAGCTGTTTTTT
NA	TRBV2	TRBJ2-7	NA	CASSEGTVDEQYF	TGTGCCAGCAGTGAAGGGACGGTGGACGAGCAGTACTTC
NA	TRBV4-1	TRBJ1-1	NA	CASSQEVGGQNTEAFF	TGCGCCAGCAGCCAAGAGGTTGGGGGCCAGAACACTGAAGCTTTCTTT
TRBD2	TRBV4-1	TRBJ2-7	NA	CASSPTLAGDSYEQYF	TGCGCCAGCAGCCCCACCTTAGCGGGGGACTCCTACGAGCAGTACTTC
NA	TRBV6-5	TRBJ2-1	NA	CASSYSEAHEQFF	TGTGCCAGCAGTTACTCCGAGGCCCATGAGCAGTTCTTC
NA	TRBV5-4	TRBJ1-1	NA	CASSLAGRADDEAFF	TGTGCCAGCAGCTTGGCGGGCAGGGCTGATGATGAAGCTTTCTTT
NA	TRBV4-1	TRBJ1-5	once	CASSQGATDYSNQPQHF	TGCGCCAGCAGCCAAGGGGCGACAGACTATAGCAATCAGCCCCAGCATTTT
TRBD2	TRBV15	TRBJ2-1	NA	CATSSDLSGSYNEQFF	TGTGCCACCAGCAGTGACCTTAGCGGGAGCTACAATGAGCAGTTCTTC
TRBD1	TRBV4-1	TRBJ1-4	NA	CASSQADRGSEKLFF	TGCGCCAGCAGCCAAGCGGACAGGGGGTCTGAAAAACTGTTTTTT
TRBD2	TRBV19	TRBJ2-1	NA	CASRLAGDNEQFF	TGTGCCAGCCGACTAGCGGGTGACAATGAGCAGTTCTTC
TRBD1	TRBV5-4	TRBJ2-1	NA	CASSSGQGDEQFF	TGTGCCAGCAGCTCAGGACAGGGGGATGAGCAGTTCTTC
TRBD1	TRBV19	TRBJ2-3	NA	CASSIGQGAEDTQYF	TGTGCCAGTAGTATTGGGCAGGGGGCCGAAGATACGCAGTATTTT
TRBD1	TRBV6-5	TRBJ2-7	NA	CASAPGTGYEQYF	TGTGCCAGCGCCCCCGGGACAGGGTACGAGCAGTACTTC
NA	TRBV2	TRBJ2-3	NA	CASSEGGITDTQYF	TGTGCCAGCAGTGAAGGCGGAATCACAGATACGCAGTATTTT
NA	TRBV9	TRBJ1-2	NA	CASSVEGPGQKGPNYGYTF	TGTGCCAGCAGCGTCGAAGGACCGGGCCAGAAGGGACCTAACTATGGCTACACCTTC
NA	TRBV6-5	TRBJ2-5	NA	CASRQNRYQEKTQYF	TGTGCCAGCAGGCAGAATAGGTATCAAGAGAAGACCCAGTACTTC
NA	TRBV30	TRBJ2-2	few	CAWARREPGELFF	TGTGCCTGGGCAAGGCGGGAACCCGGGGAGCTGTTTTTT
NA	TRBV10-3	TRBJ2-5	NA	CAISPTSLQETQYF	TGTGCCATCAGTCCGACTAGTCTCCAAGAGACCCAGTACTTC
NA	TRBV7-9	TRBJ2-7	few	CASSVTPASSYEQYF	TGTGCCAGCAGCGTGACGCCGGCCTCCTCCTACGAGCAGTACTTC
NA	TRBV21-1	TRBJ1-2	NA	CASNRGQGGGYTF	TGTGCCAGCAACAGAGGACAGGGTGGCGGCTACACCTTC
NA	TRBV19	TRBJ2-1	NA	CASSIGNEQFF	TGTGCCAGTAGTATCGGGAATGAGCAGTTCTTC
NA	TRBV7-3	TRBJ2-1	once	CASSTRSNNEQFF	TGTGCCAGCAGCACCCGATCCAACAATGAGCAGTTCTTC
NA	TRBV10-2	TRBJ2-1	NA	CASSVAGSSYNEQFF	TGCGCCAGCAGTGTAGCCGGAAGCTCCTACAATGAGCAGTTCTTC
NA	TRBV27	TRBJ2-1	NA	CASSIVGYNEQFF	TGTGCCAGCAGTATTGTTGGCTACAATGAGCAGTTCTTC
NA	TRBV6-1	TRBJ2-6	NA	CASSESPQGISGANVLTF	TGTGCCAGCAGTGAATCCCCCCAGGGGATCTCTGGGGCCAACGTCCTGACTTTC
NA	TRBV12-5	TRBJ1-5	NA	CASGLVNEDRLNQPQHF	TGTGCTAGTGGTTTGGTAAACGAGGACCGACTTAATCAGCCCCAGCATTTT
NA	TRBV5-1	TRBJ2-7	NA	CASSWGRYTYEQYF	TGCGCCAGCAGCTGGGGACGGTACACCTACGAGCAGTACTTC
NA	TRBV4-1	TRBJ1-1	NA	CASSQEPTGNTEAFF	TGCGCCAGCAGCCAAGAACCGACGGGGAACACTGAAGCTTTCTTT
TRBD2	TRBV11-3	TRBJ2-7	NA	CASRIAGGPYEQYF	TGTGCCAGCAGAATAGCGGGAGGGCCGTACGAGCAGTACTTC